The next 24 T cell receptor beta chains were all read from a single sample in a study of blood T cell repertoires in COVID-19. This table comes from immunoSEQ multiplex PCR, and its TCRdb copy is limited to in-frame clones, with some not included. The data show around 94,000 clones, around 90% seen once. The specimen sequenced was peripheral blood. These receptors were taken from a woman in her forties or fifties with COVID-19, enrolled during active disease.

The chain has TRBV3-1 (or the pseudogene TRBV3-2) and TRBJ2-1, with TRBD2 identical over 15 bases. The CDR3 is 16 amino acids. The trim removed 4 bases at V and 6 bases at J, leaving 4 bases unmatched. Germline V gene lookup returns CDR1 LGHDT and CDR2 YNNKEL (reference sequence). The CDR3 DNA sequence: TGTGCCAGCAGCCTTGGACTAGCGGGGGGGGGCAATGAGCAGTTCTTC. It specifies CASSLGLAGGGNEQFF.

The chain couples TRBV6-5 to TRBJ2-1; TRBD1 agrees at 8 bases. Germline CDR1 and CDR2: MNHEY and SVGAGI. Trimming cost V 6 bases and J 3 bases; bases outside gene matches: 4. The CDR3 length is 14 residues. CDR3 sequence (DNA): TGTGCCAGCAGCATCGGGACAGGCTACAATGAGCAGTTCTTC. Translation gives CASSIGTGYNEQFF.

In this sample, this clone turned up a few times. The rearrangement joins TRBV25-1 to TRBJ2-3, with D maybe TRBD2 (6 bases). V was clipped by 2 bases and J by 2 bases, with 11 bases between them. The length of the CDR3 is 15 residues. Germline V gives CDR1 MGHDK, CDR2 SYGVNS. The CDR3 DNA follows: TGTGCCAGCAGTGAACCGGGACTCCACACAGATACGCAGTATTTT. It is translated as CASSEPGLHTDTQYF.

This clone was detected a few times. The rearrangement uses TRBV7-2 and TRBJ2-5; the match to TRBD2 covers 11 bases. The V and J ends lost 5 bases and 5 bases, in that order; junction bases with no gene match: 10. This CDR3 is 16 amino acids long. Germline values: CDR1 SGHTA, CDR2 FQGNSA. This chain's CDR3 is CASSLPGLAARETQYF. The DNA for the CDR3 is TGTGCCAGCAGCCTACCGGGACTAGCGGCGAGGGAGACCCAGTACTTC.

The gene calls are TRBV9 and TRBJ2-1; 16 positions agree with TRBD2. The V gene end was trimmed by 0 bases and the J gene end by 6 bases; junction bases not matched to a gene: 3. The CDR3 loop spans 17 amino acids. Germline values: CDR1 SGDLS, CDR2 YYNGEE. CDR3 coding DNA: TGTGCCAGCAGCGTAGGAGGGACTAGCGGGGGGGGCAATGAGCAGTTCTTC. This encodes CASSVGGTSGGGNEQFF.

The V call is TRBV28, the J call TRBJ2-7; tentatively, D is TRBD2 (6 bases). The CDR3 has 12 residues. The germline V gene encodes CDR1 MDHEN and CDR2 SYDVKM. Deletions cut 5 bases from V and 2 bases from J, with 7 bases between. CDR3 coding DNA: TGTGCCAGCAGTCGGGGGACCTACGAGCAGTACTTC. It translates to CASSRGTYEQYF.

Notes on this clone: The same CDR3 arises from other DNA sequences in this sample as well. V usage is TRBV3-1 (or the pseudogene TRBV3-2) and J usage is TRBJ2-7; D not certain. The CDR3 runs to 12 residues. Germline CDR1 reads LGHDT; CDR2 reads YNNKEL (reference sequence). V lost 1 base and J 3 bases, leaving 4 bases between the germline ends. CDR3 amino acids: CASSQANYEQYF. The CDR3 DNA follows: TGTGCCAGCAGCCAAGCCAACTACGAGCAGTACTTC.

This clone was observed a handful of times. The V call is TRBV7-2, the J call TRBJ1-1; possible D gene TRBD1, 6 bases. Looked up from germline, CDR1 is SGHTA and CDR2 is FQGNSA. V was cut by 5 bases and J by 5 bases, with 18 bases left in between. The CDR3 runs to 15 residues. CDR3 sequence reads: CASSTGGRGSTEAFF. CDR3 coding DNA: TGTGCCAGCAGCACCGGGGGGCGGGGTTCAACTGAAGCTTTCTTT.

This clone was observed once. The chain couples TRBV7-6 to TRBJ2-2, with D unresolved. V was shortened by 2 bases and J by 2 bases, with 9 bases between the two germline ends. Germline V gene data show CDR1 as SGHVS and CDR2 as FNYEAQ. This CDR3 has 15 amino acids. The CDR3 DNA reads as TGTGCCAGCAGCTTAACGGGTTATAACACCGGGGAGCTGTTTTTT. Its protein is CASSLTGYNTGELFF.

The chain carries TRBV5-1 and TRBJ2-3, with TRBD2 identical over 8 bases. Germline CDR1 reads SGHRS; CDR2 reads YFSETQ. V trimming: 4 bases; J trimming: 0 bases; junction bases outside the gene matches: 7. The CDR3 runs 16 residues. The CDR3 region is CASSPPGGSSTDTQYF. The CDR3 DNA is TGCGCCAGCAGCCCTCCGGGGGGGTCTAGCACAGATACGCAGTATTTT.

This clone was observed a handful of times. In DNA form, the CDR3 reads TGTGCCAGCAGCTTAGGGTCAGGTATTAGAGAGACCCAGTACTTC. Protein sequence: CASSLGSGIRETQYF. This chain uses TRBV7-2 with TRBJ2-5; D is unclear. Germline CDR1 SGHTA, CDR2 FQGNSA. V lost 1 base, J lost 4 bases, and 13 bases lay in between. The CDR3 runs to 15 residues.

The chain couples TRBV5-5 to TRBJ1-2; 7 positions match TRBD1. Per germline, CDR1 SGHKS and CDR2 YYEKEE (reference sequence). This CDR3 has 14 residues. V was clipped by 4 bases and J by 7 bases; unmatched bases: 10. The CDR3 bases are TGTGCCAGCAGCGCGATGACAGGGTCAGTTGGCTACACCTTC. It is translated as CASSAMTGSVGYTF.

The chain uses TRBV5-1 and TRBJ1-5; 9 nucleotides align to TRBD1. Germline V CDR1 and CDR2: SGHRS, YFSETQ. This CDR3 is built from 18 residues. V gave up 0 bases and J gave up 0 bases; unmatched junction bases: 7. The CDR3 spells CASSLAGQGYYSNQPQHF. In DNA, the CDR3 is TGCGCCAGCAGCTTGGCGGGACAGGGCTATTATAGCAATCAGCCCCAGCATTTT.

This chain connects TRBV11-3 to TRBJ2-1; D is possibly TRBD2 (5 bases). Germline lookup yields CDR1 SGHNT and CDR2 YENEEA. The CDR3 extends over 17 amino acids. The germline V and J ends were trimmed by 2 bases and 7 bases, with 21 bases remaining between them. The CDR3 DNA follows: TGTGCCAGCAGCTTACGAGGGAGCGGTCAAACGTGGAATGAGCAGTTCTTC. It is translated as CASSLRGSGQTWNEQFF.

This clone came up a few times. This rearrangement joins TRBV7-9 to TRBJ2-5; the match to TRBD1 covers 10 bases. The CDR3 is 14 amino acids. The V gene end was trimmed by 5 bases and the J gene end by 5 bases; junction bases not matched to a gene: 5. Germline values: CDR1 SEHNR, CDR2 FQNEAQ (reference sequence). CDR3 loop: CASSVGQGIETQYF. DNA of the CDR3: TGTGCCAGCAGCGTGGGACAGGGGATCGAGACCCAGTACTTC.

CDR3 DNA sequence: TGTGCCAGCAGCCCCACCGGGACTAGTCGGTCCTACGAGCAGTACTTC. As protein: CASSPTGTSRSYEQYF. The chain recombines TRBV11-3 with TRBJ2-7; 8 bases map to TRBD2. Germline trimming cut 5 bases from V and 1 base from J; bases unmatched to any gene: 10. Per the germline V gene, CDR1 is SGHNT and CDR2 is YENEEA. This CDR3 is 16 amino acids long.

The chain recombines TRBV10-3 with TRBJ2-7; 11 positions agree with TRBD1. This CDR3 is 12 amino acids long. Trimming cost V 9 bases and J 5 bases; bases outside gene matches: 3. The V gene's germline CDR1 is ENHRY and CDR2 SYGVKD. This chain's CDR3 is CAIGQGANEQYF. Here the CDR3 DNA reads TGTGCCATTGGACAGGGGGCGAACGAGCAGTACTTC.

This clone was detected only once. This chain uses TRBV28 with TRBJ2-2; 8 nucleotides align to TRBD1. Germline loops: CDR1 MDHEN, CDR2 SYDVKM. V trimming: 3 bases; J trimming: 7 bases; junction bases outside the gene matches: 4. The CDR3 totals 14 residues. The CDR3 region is CASSFNRGSGELFF. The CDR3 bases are TGTGCCAGCAGTTTTAACAGGGGGAGCGGGGAGCTGTTTTTT.

The CDR3 loop is CASSYSKHGLAEQYF. In nucleotides, the CDR3 is TGTGCCAGCAGTTACTCGAAACATGGACTAGCCGAGCAGTACTTC. The V call is TRBV6-5, the J call TRBJ2-7, with TRBD2 identical over 8 bases. V was pared by 0 bases and J by 6 bases, with 7 bases of the junction left unmatched. The V gene's germline CDR1 is MNHEY and CDR2 SVGAGI. This CDR3 has 15 amino acids.

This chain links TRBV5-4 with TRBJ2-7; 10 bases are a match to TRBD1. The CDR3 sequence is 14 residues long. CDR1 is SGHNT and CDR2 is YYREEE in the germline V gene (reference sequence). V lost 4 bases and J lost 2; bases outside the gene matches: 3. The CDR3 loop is CASSLGQGAYEQYF. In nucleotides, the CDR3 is TGTGCCAGCAGCCTCGGACAGGGGGCCTACGAGCAGTACTTC.

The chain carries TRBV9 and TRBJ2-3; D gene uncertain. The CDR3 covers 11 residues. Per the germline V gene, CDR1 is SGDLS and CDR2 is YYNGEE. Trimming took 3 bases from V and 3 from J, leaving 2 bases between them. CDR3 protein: CASSATDTQYF. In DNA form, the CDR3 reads TGTGCCAGCAGCGCGACAGATACGCAGTATTTT.

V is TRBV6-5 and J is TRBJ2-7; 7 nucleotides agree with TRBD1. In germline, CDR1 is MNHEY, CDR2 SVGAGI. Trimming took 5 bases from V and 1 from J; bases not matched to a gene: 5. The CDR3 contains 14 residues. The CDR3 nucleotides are TGTGCCAGCAGTCTGACAGGGTTATCCTACGAGCAGTACTTC. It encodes CASSLTGLSYEQYF.

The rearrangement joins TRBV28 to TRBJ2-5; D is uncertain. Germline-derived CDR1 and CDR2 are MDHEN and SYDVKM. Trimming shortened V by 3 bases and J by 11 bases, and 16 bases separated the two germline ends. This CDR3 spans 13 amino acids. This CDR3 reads CASSFEVTNWQYF. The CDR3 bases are TGTGCCAGCAGTTTTGAGGTCACCAATTGGCAGTACTTC.

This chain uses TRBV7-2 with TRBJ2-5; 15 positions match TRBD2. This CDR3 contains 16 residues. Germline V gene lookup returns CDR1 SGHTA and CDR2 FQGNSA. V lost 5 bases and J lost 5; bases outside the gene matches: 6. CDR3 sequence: CASSTRTSGGVETQYF. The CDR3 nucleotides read TGTGCCAGCAGCACGAGGACTAGCGGGGGGGTTGAGACCCAGTACTTC.